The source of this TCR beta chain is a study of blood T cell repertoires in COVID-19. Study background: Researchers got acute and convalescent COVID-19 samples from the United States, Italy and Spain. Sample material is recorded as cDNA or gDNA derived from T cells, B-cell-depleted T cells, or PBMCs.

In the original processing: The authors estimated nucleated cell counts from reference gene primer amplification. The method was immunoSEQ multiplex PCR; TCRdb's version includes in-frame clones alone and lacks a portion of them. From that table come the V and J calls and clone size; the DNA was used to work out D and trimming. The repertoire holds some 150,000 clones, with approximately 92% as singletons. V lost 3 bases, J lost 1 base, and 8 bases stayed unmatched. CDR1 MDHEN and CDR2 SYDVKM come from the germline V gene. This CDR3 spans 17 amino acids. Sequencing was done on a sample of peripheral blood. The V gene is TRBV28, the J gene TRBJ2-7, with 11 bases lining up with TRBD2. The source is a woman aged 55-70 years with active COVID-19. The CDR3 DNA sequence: TGTGCCAGCAGTTTTACGACTAGCGGGGAACTATCCTACGAGCAGTACTTC. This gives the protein CASSFTTSGELSYEQYF. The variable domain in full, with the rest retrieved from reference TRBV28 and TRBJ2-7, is DVKVTQSSRYLVKRTGEKVFLECVQDMDHENMFWYRQDPGLGLRLIYFSYDVKMKEKGDIPEGYSVSREKKERFSLILESASTNQTSMYLCASSFTTSGELSYEQYFGPGTRLTVT.